These 15 T cell receptor beta chains came from one sample sequenced in a study of post-analysis software for immune sequencing data (dated by TCRdb to between 2015 and 2017). General conclusions and limits of the study: Patients showed significantly higher frequencies than controls for five TRBV segments, among them TRBV5-6, TRBV5-1 and TRBV20-1.

Library creation used PCR. Sequenced using an Illumina HiSeq 2500. Unique molecular identifiers were incorporated into TCR beta cDNA libraries to reduce PCR and sequencing biases. The public reads were run again by TCRdb, first through fastp at Q25 and then through MiXCR, and only productive beta chains were kept. Rows are combined by CDR3 protein, so each entry shows the most common genes and DNA. The sample table shows fewer than 850,000 distinct CDR3 sequences, and around 46% are seen once. The top ten constitute roughly 4.5% of the sample. Which antigens these TCRs recognize remains unknown. The material sequenced was blood. All receptors come from a girl aged 10-17 years with multiple sclerosis.

A note on this clonotype: An end of the junction does not agree with germline; a read error may underlie this. The chain employs TRBV4-3 and TRBJ2-7, with 9 bases identical to TRBD1. The germline V gene encodes CDR1 LGHNA and CDR2 YSLEER. The CDR3 runs to 14 residues. For the CDR3, the DNA is TGCGCCAGCGGCCAACCGGGACAGGGTAACGAGCAGTACTTC. Translation gives CASGQPGQGNEQYF.

This clonotype was recorded a few times. The rearrangement joins TRBV21-1 to TRBJ1-5; the D call of TRBD1 is as the table states it, not checked on the DNA. TRBV21-1 is assigned pseudogene status. The CDR3 has 14 amino acids. DNA for the CDR3: TGTGCCAGCACCCTCGGGAAGGGCAATCAGCCCCAGCATTTT. Translation gives CASTLGKGNQPQHF.

This rearrangement joins TRBV7-2 to TRBJ2-7; 8 bases are a match to TRBD2. The DNA matches TRBJ2-5 better at its end, which makes the J call doubtful. This CDR3 region has 16 residues. Germline assignment: CDR1 SGHTA and CDR2 FQGNSA. CDR3 coding DNA: TGTGCCAGCAGCTTAGCCCCGCCGGGAGGGGAAGAGACCCAGTACTTC. As protein: CASSLAPPGGEETQYF.

This chain links TRBV6-5 with TRBJ2-7; D not certain. Germline loops: CDR1 MNHEY, CDR2 SVGAGI. The CDR3 loop spans 12 amino acids. The V end lost 6 bases, the J end lost 5 bases, and 11 bases lay between the germline ends. CDR3 residues: CASRRPPNEQYF. In DNA form, the CDR3 reads TGTGCCAGCAGACGCCCCCCCAACGAGCAGTACTTC.

This clonotype showed up just a few times. V usage is TRBV7-2 and J usage is TRBJ1-2, with no clear D. The germline V and J ends were trimmed by 2 bases and 2 bases, with 21 bases remaining between them. Per the germline V gene, CDR1 is SGHTA and CDR2 is FQGNSA. The CDR3 is 18 residues long. DNA for the CDR3: TGTGCCAGCAGCTTAACCCCCCCCGCGCAGTTCTCGAACTATGGCTACACCTTC. Its translation: CASSLTPPAQFSNYGYTF. The variable domain in full, completed from reference TRBV7-2 and TRBJ1-2, reads GAGVSQSPSNKVTEKGKDVELRCDPISGHTALYWYRQSLGQGLEFLIYFQGNSAPDKSGLPSDRFSAERTGGSVSTLTIQRTQQEDSAVYLCASSLTPPAQFSNYGYTFGSGTRLTVV.

The genes are TRBV3-1 and TRBJ2-3; 9 bases agree with TRBD2. After removal of 8 bases from V and 1 base from J, the junction contained 7 bases not matched to a gene. CDR1 is LGHDT and CDR2 is YNNKEL in the germline V gene (reference sequence). This CDR3 has 15 residues. The CDR3 nucleotides read TGTGCCAGCCGCCCTAGCGGGACCCGCACAGATACGCAGTATTTT. It is translated as CASRPSGTRTDTQYF.

The V and J genes are TRBV6-5 and TRBJ2-3; D ambiguous. Trimming took 7 bases from V and 2 from J, leaving 13 bases between them. The CDR3 has 14 amino acids. Germline CDR1 is MNHEY and CDR2 is SVGAGI. CDR3 bases: TGTGCCAGCAAGCCCTGGCAGGACACAGATACGCAGTATTTT. This codes for CASKPWQDTDTQYF.

The chain employs TRBV24-1 and TRBJ2-5; D assignment may be TRBD1 or TRBD2 (5 bases each). The CDR3 is made up of 14 amino acids. V was trimmed by 3 bases and J by 1 base, leaving 8 bases between them. Germline-derived CDR1 and CDR2 are KGHDR and SFDVKD. The CDR3 protein is CATSDPGTQETQYF. In nucleotides, the CDR3 is TGTGCCACCAGTGATCCCGGGACCCAAGAGACCCAGTACTTC.

V gene TRBV7-6 combines with J gene TRBJ2-7, with TRBD2 matching over 10 bases. Germline V CDR1 and CDR2: SGHVS, FNYEAQ. J gave up 2 bases and V 5 bases, and 6 bases lay outside the gene matches. This CDR3 comprises 15 residues. CDR3 in amino acids: CASSPRAGGAYEQYF. The DNA for the CDR3 is TGTGCCAGCAGCCCAAGAGCGGGAGGGGCCTACGAGCAGTACTTC.

This clonotype was detected only a few times. This chain joins TRBV12-3 or TRBV12-4 and TRBJ2-7; 10 positions agree with TRBD2. V shed 6 bases and J 4 bases; nucleotides not matched to a gene: 9. The CDR3 totals 15 residues. The CDR3 nucleotides are TGTGCCAGCAGCCGTTGGACTAGCGGTTCGTACGAGCAGTACTTC. This sequence encodes CASSRWTSGSYEQYF.

The chain carries TRBV6-5 and TRBJ2-1, with 7 bases identical to TRBD2. This CDR3 region has 14 residues. CDR1 MNHEY and CDR2 SVGAGI come from the germline V gene. J was trimmed by 9 bases and V by 6 bases; bases with no gene match: 11. CDR3 nucleotide sequence: TGTGCCAGCAGGCCGGGGGGACTATCCAGTGAGCAGTTCTTC. Protein: CASRPGGLSSEQFF.

The table lists this clonotype with a few counts. The J gene is TRBJ2-4, the V gene TRBV3-1; 12 positions agree with TRBD2. The J call is uncertain, as TRBJ2-5 better fits the DNA end. The CDR3 is made up of 20 amino acids. Per germline, CDR1 LGHDT and CDR2 YNNKEL (reference sequence). CDR3 nucleotide sequence: TGTGCCAGCAGCCATCCCCTAGCGGGAGGGGTTCTCTCGTGGCAAGAGACCCAGTACTTC. Protein: CASSHPLAGGVLSWQETQYF.

V is TRBV6-1 and J is TRBJ2-1, with 7 bases fitting TRBD2. The germline gives CDR1 MNHNS, CDR2 SASEGT. The CDR3 is 15 residues long. V trimming: 4 bases; J trimming: 6 bases; junction bases outside the gene matches: 9. CDR3 residues: CASSATSVPTNEQFF. The CDR3 region has the DNA TGTGCCAGCAGTGCCACTAGCGTCCCGACCAATGAGCAGTTCTTC.

The CDR3 sequence is CSARSLLAVGEQYF. In DNA, the CDR3 is TGCAGTGCTAGAAGCTTACTAGCGGTTGGTGAGCAGTACTTC. The chain recombines TRBV20-1 with TRBJ2-5, with 8 nucleotides matching TRBD2. Germline trimming cut 2 bases from V and 11 bases from J; bases unmatched to any gene: 13. The CDR3 spans 14 residues. CDR1 is DFQATT, CDR2 SNEGSKA, per germline (reference sequence).

The gene calls are TRBV20-1 and TRBJ2-4; D unresolved. Trimming cost V 5 bases and J 2 bases, with 13 bases left between them. In germline, CDR1 is DFQATT, CDR2 SNEGSKA (reference sequence). The CDR3 length is 14 residues. The CDR3 here is CSAPPDVPKNIQYF. The DNA of the CDR3 is TGCAGTGCTCCGCCGGATGTGCCCAAAAACATTCAGTACTTC.